The 12 T cell receptor beta chains below all came from one sample that was sequenced in a study of control samples from healthy donors and cancer patients. This table comes from immunoSEQ multiplex PCR, and its TCRdb copy is limited to in-frame clones, with some not included. The data hold 90,000 to 150,000 clones, with roughly nine tenths observed a single time. The sample consisted of blood. The receptor source for this set is a man aged 50 or older in good health.

The V gene is TRBV5-4, the J gene TRBJ2-5, with TRBD2 matching 10 bases. The CDR3 covers 15 residues. CDR1 SGHNT and CDR2 YYREEE come from the germline V gene (reference sequence). V was pared by 1 base and J by 2 bases, with 2 bases of the junction left unmatched. CDR3 sequence: CASSLRAGGQETQYF. CDR3 DNA: TGTGCCAGCAGCTTGCGAGCGGGAGGGCAAGAGACCCAGTACTTC.

This chain links TRBV18 with TRBJ1-5, with a possible D match to TRBD1 (5 bases). Looked up from germline, CDR1 is KGHSH and CDR2 is LQKENI. The CDR3 has 16 amino acids. V shed 3 bases and J shed 6 bases, with 18 bases lying between them. The CDR3 DNA reads TGTGCCAGCTCACCCGGGGACCACGGATATGGTCAGCCCCAGCATTTT. It yields the protein CASSPGDHGYGQPQHF.

This clone showed up just once. This rearrangement joins TRBV19 to TRBJ2-2, with a weak D call TRBD1 (6 bases). CDR1 LNHDA and CDR2 SQIVND come from the germline V gene (reference sequence). This CDR3 spans 16 amino acids. The V and J ends lost 7 bases and 1 base respectively, with 16 bases between them. Here the CDR3 reads CASTLTRDKNTGELFF. The CDR3 bases are TGTGCCAGTACCTTGACCCGGGACAAGAACACCGGGGAGCTGTTTTTT.

This chain uses TRBV21-1 with TRBJ1-6. TRBV21-1 counts as a pseudogene. The CDR3 is made up of 17 amino acids. CDR3 DNA: TGTGCCAGCAGCAAAGTGACGAGGAAAGCCTATAATTCACCCCTCCACTTT. Its protein is CASSKVTRKAYNSPLHF.

The chain uses TRBV12-3 or TRBV12-4 and TRBJ2-3, with D tentatively TRBD1 (6 bases). This CDR3 has 13 amino acids. V lost 2 bases to trimming and J lost 4 bases, with 7 bases between them. CDR3 DNA: TGTGCCAGCAGTTTATCAGGGGCAGATACGCAGTATTTT. Amino acids: CASSLSGADTQYF.

This clone was seen more than once but under ten times. The CDR3 DNA sequence: TGCGCCAGCAGCTTGGGTCTCCAGGCCTTCACAGATACGCAGTATTTT. Translated: CASSLGLQAFTDTQYF. J is TRBJ2-3 and V is TRBV5-1; no clear D. V was trimmed by 0 bases and J by 2 bases, leaving 13 bases between them. Germline V gene sequence: CDR1 SGHRS, CDR2 YFSETQ. This CDR3 region has 16 residues.

This chain joins TRBV3-1 (or the pseudogene TRBV3-2) and TRBJ2-3; no definite D call. Germline-derived CDR1 and CDR2 are LGHDT and YNNKEL (reference sequence). V gave up 5 bases and J gave up 0 bases, with 9 bases separating them. CDR3 length: 14 residues. This CDR3 reads CASSISPSTDTQYF. Written as DNA, the CDR3 is TGTGCCAGCAGCATCAGCCCCAGCACAGATACGCAGTATTTT.

The chain employs TRBV11-2 and TRBJ1-2, with 8 bases fitting TRBD1. The CDR3 spans 13 residues. The V gene end was trimmed by 3 bases and the J gene end by 7 bases; junction bases not matched to a gene: 4. Germline loops: CDR1 SGHAT, CDR2 FQNNGV. The CDR3 DNA follows: TGTGCCAGCAGCTTTCGACAGGGGAGTGGCTACACCTTC. It translates to CASSFRQGSGYTF.

V is TRBV29-1 and J is TRBJ1-1; possibly TRBD1 for D (5 bases). This CDR3 is 11 amino acids long. Germline V gene lookup returns CDR1 SQVTM and CDR2 ANQGSEA. V dropped 5 bases and J dropped 5 bases, with 9 bases sitting between them. This chain's CDR3 is CSVPGGTEAFF. Written as DNA, the CDR3 is TGCAGCGTTCCTGGGGGTACTGAAGCTTTCTTT. The full variable domain, with the rest looked up from reference TRBV29-1 and TRBJ1-1, is SAVISQKPSRDICQRGTSLTIQCQVDSQVTMMFWYRQQPGQSLTLIATANQGSEATYESGFVIDKFPISRPNLTFSTLTVSNMSPEDSSIYLCSVPGGTEAFFGQGTRLTVV.

This clone has a handful of counts. V usage is TRBV30 and J usage is TRBJ2-7, with D perhaps TRBD1 (5 bases). Germline V gene data show CDR1 as GTSNPN and CDR2 as SVGIG (reference sequence). The CDR3 spans 13 residues. Trimming removed 3 bases at V and 5 bases at J, with 14 bases between. CDR3 nucleotides: TGTGCCTGGAGCATGACAGTAAGGGACGAGCAGTACTTC. Its protein is CAWSMTVRDEQYF.

The V call is TRBV5-5, the J call TRBJ1-4, with TRBD1 matching 7 bases. Looked up from germline, CDR1 is SGHKS and CDR2 is YYEKEE (reference sequence). This CDR3 has 14 residues. The V and J ends lost 4 bases and 4 bases, in that order; junction bases with no gene match: 4. The CDR3 loop reads CASSRGQNNEKLFF. The CDR3 coding sequence is TGTGCCAGCAGCCGGGGACAGAATAATGAAAAACTGTTTTTT.

The V call is TRBV14, the J call TRBJ2-7; TRBD1 might be the D (5 bases). Trimming stripped 1 base from V and 2 bases from J, with 9 bases between. Germline CDR1 reads SGHDN; CDR2 reads FVKESK. The CDR3 has 14 residues. This CDR3 reads CASSQVDRTYEQYF. The DNA for the CDR3 is TGTGCCAGCAGCCAAGTTGACAGAACCTACGAGCAGTACTTC.